These T cell receptor beta chains were read from a single sample in a study of PD-L1 blockade in urothelial cancer. TCRdb keeps only in-frame clones here, not all; method: immunoSEQ multiplex PCR. Among around 40,000 clones listed, around four fifths were seen once. The material was PBMCs, obtained around atezolizumab (anti-PD-L1) treatment. The receptors were gathered from a man between 60 and 75 years old with urothelial cancer. Both conserved end residues are part of each CDR3. The D gene is left open where the match is weak. Clone size is not always given. Where it is, it says once, few, many or a class for expanded clones.

abundance	v_gene	j_gene	d_gene	CDR3nt	CDR3aa
NA	TRBV6-1	TRBJ2-7	TRBD1	TGTGCCAGCAGTGACGAGACAGGGCCCTACGAGCAGTACTTC	CASSDETGPYEQYF
NA	TRBV5-1	TRBJ1-4	TRBD1	TGCGCCAGCAGCTCAACGACAGGGGGTAATGAAAAACTGTTTTTT	CASSSTTGGNEKLFF
few	TRBV5-1	TRBJ1-4	NA	TGCGCCAGCAGCCCCGACACCCCTTCCGGAAAACTGTTTTTT	CASSPDTPSGKLFF
NA	TRBV7-9	TRBJ2-3	TRBD2	TGTGCCAGCAGCAAATCGGGACTAGCTCTCACAGATACGCAGTATTTT	CASSKSGLALTDTQYF
NA	TRBV5-6	TRBJ2-1	TRBD2	TGTGCCAGCAGCTTGGCCAGGACTAGCGGGATCAATGAGCAGTTCTTC	CASSLARTSGINEQFF
NA	TRBV28	TRBJ2-7	TRBD1	TGTGCCAGCAAGGGGGCCTTCGAGCAGTACTTC	CASKGAFEQYF
NA	TRBV7-2	TRBJ1-1	TRBD1	TGTGCCAGCAGTGGACAGGGTGGTTGGTCTGAAGCTTTCTTT	CASSGQGGWSEAFF
once	TRBV28	TRBJ1-5	NA	TGTGCCAGCAGTCCAGCGGCGGGCGGCTTGTATAGCAATCAGCCCCAGCATTTT	CASSPAAGGLYSNQPQHF
NA	TRBV7-2	TRBJ2-1	TRBD2	TGTGCCAGCAGCTCTCGACTAGCTGAGTCGAATGAGCAGTTCTTC	CASSSRLAESNEQFF
NA	TRBV4-3	TRBJ1-2	NA	TGCGCCAGCAGCCCTCAAAAGTCTGGGGCAGACTATGGCTACACCTTC	CASSPQKSGADYGYTF
NA	TRBV5-1	TRBJ1-1	NA	TGCGCCAGCAGCCTCGGGGGGCTTGGGAACACTGAAGCTTTCTTT	CASSLGGLGNTEAFF
NA	TRBV27	TRBJ1-6	NA	TGTGCCAGCAGTTTAAGTAAGAGTTTACCCCTCCACTTT	CASSLSKSLPLHF
NA	TRBV6-1	TRBJ2-2	NA	TGTGCCAGCACTCCAAGGGCGGGAAACACCGGGGAGCTGTTTTTT	CASTPRAGNTGELFF
few	TRBV5-1	TRBJ2-1	TRBD1	TGCGCCAGCAGTTCCGGGTGGGACAGGGGTGACAATGAGCAGTTCTTC	CASSSGWDRGDNEQFF
few	TRBV19	TRBJ1-5	NA	TGTGCCAGTAGTCGAGGGAGGGATCAGCCCCAGCATTTT	CASSRGRDQPQHF
NA	TRBV28	TRBJ1-2	NA	TGTGCCAGCAGGCAACAGACAAAGGGGGGCTACACCTTC	CASRQQTKGGYTF
NA	TRBV5-8	TRBJ2-5	NA	TGTGCCAGCAGCCATCGACAGGGGAGGGGGACCCAGTACTTC	CASSHRQGRGTQYF
few	TRBV28	TRBJ2-7	TRBD1	TGTGCCAGCAGTTCCCCGGGACAGGGGATCTACGAGCAGTACTTC	CASSSPGQGIYEQYF
NA	TRBV5-1	TRBJ2-3	NA	TGCGCCAGCAGCTTACAAGGGGGAGTGGGAGATACGCAGTATTTT	CASSLQGGVGDTQYF
NA	TRBV11-2	TRBJ1-1	TRBD1	TGTGCCAGCAGCCAGCGACAGGGGAACACTGAAGCTTTCTTT	CASSQRQGNTEAFF
NA	TRBV6-1	TRBJ1-5	NA	TGTGCCAGCACCCCACCAGGGTCGAATCAGCCCCAGCATTTT	CASTPPGSNQPQHF
NA	TRBV19	TRBJ2-1	NA	TGTGCCAGTAGTATTGATTGGGCCGTAGTGGAGCAGTTCTTC	CASSIDWAVVEQFF
NA	TRBV19	TRBJ2-2	NA	TGTGCCAGTAGTATCCCGGGGGCCGGGGAGCTGTTTTTT	CASSIPGAGELFF
NA	TRBV7-8	TRBJ1-6	NA	TGTGCCAGCAGCTCAACAGGGCCCAAAAGGAATTCACCCCTCCACTTT	CASSSTGPKRNSPLHF
NA	TRBV2	TRBJ2-1	TRBD1	TGTGCCAGCAGCCTACAGGGGACCCTCTACAATGAGCAGTTCTTC	CASSLQGTLYNEQFF
NA	TRBV5-6	TRBJ1-1	NA	TGTGCCAGCAGCTCCGGGACATCGAACACTGAAGCTTTCTTT	CASSSGTSNTEAFF
NA	TRBV15	TRBJ1-3	NA	TGTGCCACCAGCAGAGGACTGAGCCTCGGAAACACCATATATTTT	CATSRGLSLGNTIYF
NA	TRBV29-1	TRBJ2-7	TRBD1	TGCAGCGTTGAAGATTTTGACAGGGGAAACGAGCAGTACTTC	CSVEDFDRGNEQYF